The clone carrying this T cell receptor beta chain was picked up a small number of times. Its antigen is not known. The assay was immunoSEQ multiplex PCR, and TCRdb's table has in-frame clones only and misses some. The data contain around 340,000 clones, about 70% of them singletons. This record belongs to a study of shared clonotypes between healthy human individuals. Germline V gives CDR1 KGHSH, CDR2 LQKENI. V was shortened by 2 bases and J by 3 bases, with 10 bases between the two germline ends. The CDR3 covers 14 residues. Study results and limitations: Naive CD4 clonotypes overlapped across several donors at 4.5% to 5.5%.

The sequence was collected from a man aged 25 to 45 in good health. The chain carries TRBV18 and TRBJ1-1; D may be TRBD1 (6 bases). The sample comprised memory CD4+ T cells sorted from blood. Subset meaning: CD45RA-negative fraction. The CDR3 here is CASSPSEGDTEAFF. CDR3 bases: TGTGCCAGCTCACCATCGGAGGGGGACACTGAAGCTTTCTTT.